One sample yielded the 25 T cell receptor beta chains listed below, sequenced in a study of blood T cell repertoires in COVID-19. Here immunoSEQ multiplex PCR was the method, and the copy in TCRdb shows in-frame clones only, minus some. The sample gives 160,000 or so clones, approximately 87% of which show up once; about 6.6% is in the top ten. The sequenced sample was PBMCs or T cells enriched from blood (not recorded which). The receptors shown here come from a woman between 50 and 59 years old who had recovered from COVID-19.

This clone was found a few times. CDR3 DNA: TGTGCCAGCCGACCCGAGGGCAAGAACTATGGCTACACCTTC. It is translated as CASRPEGKNYGYTF. The chain uses TRBV25-1 and TRBJ1-2; unclear D gene. The germline gives CDR1 MGHDK, CDR2 SYGVNS. Trimming removed 8 bases at V and 2 bases at J, with 15 bases between. This CDR3 comprises 14 residues.

The chain couples TRBV4-1 to TRBJ2-4; possible D gene TRBD2, 6 bases. V was clipped by 1 base and J by 1 base, with 17 bases between them. The CDR3 loop spans 18 amino acids. Germline CDR1 MGHRA, CDR2 YSYEKL. The CDR3 coding sequence is TGCGCCAGCAGCCAAGTGCTCGGGGGAGGTTGGGCCAAAAACATTCAGTACTTC. Translation gives CASSQVLGGGWAKNIQYF.

This CDR3 reads CASSDRSPYGYTF. CDR3 coding DNA: TGTGCCAGCAGTGACAGATCCCCTTATGGCTACACCTTC. The V call is TRBV6-1, the J call TRBJ1-2, with unresolved D. CDR1 and CDR2 from the germline V gene are MNHNS and SASEGT. The CDR3 length is 13 residues. The ends were cut back, 3 bases at V and 5 bases at J, with 10 bases in the middle.

This chain joins TRBV4-1 and TRBJ1-5; D may be TRBD1 (5 bases). There are 15 residues in the CDR3. From germline, CDR1 is MGHRA and CDR2 YSYEKL. The V end lost 1 base, the J end lost 6 bases, and 13 bases lay between the germline ends. The CDR3 spells CASSQVGLGGQPQHF. DNA for the CDR3: TGCGCCAGCAGCCAAGTAGGACTCGGGGGTCAGCCCCAGCATTTT.

This clone appeared once. This chain connects TRBV7-2 to TRBJ1-5; no firm D call. Germline-derived CDR1 and CDR2 are SGHTA and FQGNSA. Trimming removed 5 bases at V and 6 bases at J, with 14 bases between. This CDR3 spans 14 amino acids. CDR3 region: CASSPYAPGQPQHF. In DNA, the CDR3 is TGTGCCAGCAGCCCCTACGCCCCTGGTCAGCCCCAGCATTTT. Using reference TRBV7-2 and TRBJ1-5 for the parts outside the CDR3, the full variable domain is GAGVSQSPSNKVTEKGKDVELRCDPISGHTALYWYRQSLGQGLEFLIYFQGNSAPDKSGLPSDRFSAERTGGSVSTLTIQRTQQEDSAVYLCASSPYAPGQPQHFGDGTRLSIL.

This clone came up once. The V and J genes are TRBV4-2 and TRBJ1-2; no definite D call. Germline V gene lookup returns CDR1 LGHNA and CDR2 YNFKEQ. Trimming pared 5 bases from V and 8 bases from J, leaving 15 bases between. CDR3 size: 13 residues. The DNA of the CDR3 is TGTGCCAGCAGCTTCCGGGATCTGGGAGGCTACACCTTC. Its protein is CASSFRDLGGYTF.

J is TRBJ1-6 and V is TRBV5-6; 8 nucleotides agree with TRBD1. Germline V gives CDR1 SGHDT, CDR2 YYEEEE. This CDR3 region has 14 residues. V dropped 6 bases and J dropped 10; count of bases not matched to a gene: 9. CDR3 region: CASTRTGLVSPLHF. The DNA for the CDR3 is TGTGCCAGCACGCGGACAGGGTTAGTCTCACCCCTCCACTTT.

This chain joins TRBV30 and TRBJ1-5; the D gene is possibly TRBD1 (6 bases). This CDR3 contains 13 residues. V was clipped by 5 bases and J by 5 bases, with 13 bases between them. The germline CDR1 and CDR2 sequences are GTSNPN and SVGIG (reference sequence). CDR3: CAWSGTSDQPQHF. The CDR3 coding sequence is TGTGCCTGGTCCGGGACATCCGATCAGCCCCAGCATTTT.

This chain uses TRBV19 with TRBJ2-5; weak D call: TRBD1 (5 bases). The CDR3 length is 15 residues. Germline CDR1 LNHDA, CDR2 SQIVND (reference sequence). V gave up 1 base and J gave up 1 base, with 10 bases separating them. The CDR3 DNA reads TGTGCCAGTAGTATAGGTGGACAAATCCAAGAGACCCAGTACTTC. Its translation: CASSIGGQIQETQYF.

The chain employs TRBV12-3 or TRBV12-4 and TRBJ1-1; 7 nucleotides agree with TRBD1. The CDR3 runs 13 residues. J was trimmed by 5 bases and V by 7 bases; bases with no gene match: 7. CDR3 DNA sequence: TGTGCCAGCACCCTCCACAGGGGAACTGAAGCTTTCTTT. Its translation: CASTLHRGTEAFF.

The V call is TRBV2, the J call TRBJ2-1; 7 bases align to TRBD2. Per germline, CDR1 SNHLY and CDR2 FYNNEI. V was pared by 2 bases and J by 4 bases, with 14 bases of the junction left unmatched. The CDR3 is 18 residues long. The CDR3 nucleotides are TGTGCCAGCAGTGAATATGGGCGGCGGGGGATGTTATACAATGAGCAGTTCTTC. Its translation: CASSEYGRRGMLYNEQFF. Complete variable domain (other parts from reference TRBV2 and TRBJ2-1): EPEVTQTPSHQVTQMGQEVILRCVPISNHLYFYWYRQILGQKVEFLVSFYNNEISEKSEIFDDQFSVERPDGSNFTLKIRSTKLEDSAMYFCASSEYGRRGMLYNEQFFGPGTRLTVL.

This clone was counted only a few times. J is TRBJ1-3 and V is TRBV5-1, with D possibly being TRBD1 (6 bases). Per germline, CDR1 SGHRS and CDR2 YFSETQ. Trimming removed 0 bases at V and 4 bases at J, with 11 bases between. The CDR3 has 15 amino acids. CDR3 DNA sequence: TGCGCCAGCAGCTTGGGAACAGGGCCAGGAAACACCATATATTTT. Its translation is CASSLGTGPGNTIYF.

V usage is TRBV6-4 and J usage is TRBJ2-2; D not resolved. The CDR3 sequence is 13 residues long. Germline loops: CDR1 MRHNA, CDR2 SNTAGT. Trimming removed 8 bases from V and 5 bases from J, with 12 bases in between. CDR3 loop: CASSRIPTGELFF. The CDR3 DNA follows: TGTGCCAGCTCGAGGATTCCAACCGGGGAGCTGTTTTTT.

The chain joins TRBV4-3 to TRBJ1-2; unclear D gene. There are 15 residues in the CDR3. Germline assignment: CDR1 LGHNA and CDR2 YSLEER. V was clipped by 1 base and J by 4 bases, with 13 bases between them. In DNA, the CDR3 is TGCGCCAGCAGCCAAGGGTCGACGAGGTTCTATGGCTACACCTTC. It codes for CASSQGSTRFYGYTF.

The chain is built from TRBV7-2 and TRBJ2-5; D perhaps matches TRBD2 (5 bases). The CDR3 sequence is 14 residues long. The germline CDR1 and CDR2 sequences are SGHTA and FQGNSA. With 1 base removed from V and 1 base from J, the gap between germline ends came to 7 bases. The CDR3 loop reads CASSLGRSQETQYF. Here the CDR3 DNA reads TGTGCCAGCAGCTTAGGGAGGTCCCAAGAGACCCAGTACTTC.

J is TRBJ2-1 and V is TRBV7-9, with 10 nucleotides matching TRBD2. Germline V gene data show CDR1 as SEHNR and CDR2 as FQNEAQ (reference sequence). V lost 5 bases and J lost 4; bases outside the gene matches: 8. This CDR3 spans 16 amino acids. The CDR3 DNA is TGTGCCAGCAGCAAAGGGGGACTAGCGAATTACAATGAGCAGTTCTTC. Its protein is CASSKGGLANYNEQFF.

The sample holds one count of this clone. V gene TRBV9 combines with J gene TRBJ1-2; no reliable D call. The ends were cut back, 0 bases at V and 3 bases at J, with 12 bases in the middle. The CDR3 contains 15 residues. Germline V gene lookup returns CDR1 SGDLS and CDR2 YYNGEE. CDR3 sequence reads: CASSVVSVGDYGYTF. CDR3 nucleotides: TGTGCCAGCAGCGTAGTCTCTGTCGGTGACTATGGCTACACCTTC.

The genes are TRBV5-1 and TRBJ2-1; D gene unclear. Germline assignment: CDR1 SGHRS and CDR2 YFSETQ. This CDR3 has 13 residues. The V end was cut by 0 bases, the J end by 5 bases, with 6 bases between. Here the CDR3 DNA reads TGCGCCAGCAGCTTGGCCGAGAACAATGAGCAGTTCTTC. Translating gives CASSLAENNEQFF.

This clone has only one observation. The J gene is TRBJ2-5, the V gene TRBV27, with 7 bases fitting TRBD1. Germline values: CDR1 MNHEY, CDR2 SMNVEV (reference sequence). The V gene end was trimmed by 3 bases and the J gene end by 5 bases; junction bases not matched to a gene: 3. This CDR3 comprises 13 residues. The CDR3 sequence: CASSLTGLETQYF. DNA for the CDR3: TGTGCCAGCAGTTTGACAGGGTTGGAGACCCAGTACTTC.

This rearrangement joins TRBV7-2 to TRBJ2-5; 14 bases are a match to TRBD2. V lost 5 bases, J lost 5 bases, and 4 bases stayed unmatched. CDR3 size: 15 residues. CDR1 is SGHTA and CDR2 is FQGNSA in the germline V gene. This chain's CDR3 is CASSARLAGGETQYF. CDR3 coding DNA: TGTGCCAGCAGCGCCCGACTAGCGGGGGGGGAGACCCAGTACTTC. Variable domain in full (rest from reference TRBV7-2 and TRBJ2-5): GAGVSQSPSNKVTEKGKDVELRCDPISGHTALYWYRQSLGQGLEFLIYFQGNSAPDKSGLPSDRFSAERTGGSVSTLTIQRTQQEDSAVYLCASSARLAGGETQYFGPGTRLLVL.

The chain recombines TRBV3-1 (or the pseudogene TRBV3-2) with TRBJ2-2; D perhaps matches TRBD2 (5 bases). The V and J ends lost 4 bases and 5 bases respectively, with 14 bases between them. The CDR3 covers 15 residues. Germline CDR1 is LGHDT and CDR2 is YNNKEL (reference sequence). This chain's CDR3 is CASSRYGVGTGELFF. For the CDR3, the DNA is TGTGCCAGCAGCCGGTACGGGGTAGGGACCGGGGAGCTGTTTTTT.

This chain uses TRBV27 with TRBJ1-6, with D perhaps matching TRBD1 (6 bases). This CDR3 has 13 residues. Trimming removed 5 bases at V and 13 bases at J, with 15 bases between. CDR1 is MNHEY, CDR2 SMNVEV, per germline (reference sequence). The CDR3 DNA is TGTGCCAGCAGTGCAGGGGTTCAGAGGCCCCTCCACTTT. This sequence encodes CASSAGVQRPLHF.

The chain joins TRBV30 to TRBJ1-2; a weak D match, TRBD1 (6 bases). The CDR3 runs to 16 residues. Trimming took 7 bases from V and 1 from J, leaving 22 bases between them. The V gene's germline CDR1 is GTSNPN and CDR2 SVGIG (reference sequence). The CDR3, as DNA: TGTGCCTCCCAAGCGGGGGCAGCTCTCCTTAACTATGGCTACACCTTC. Its translation: CASQAGAALLNYGYTF.

To note about this clone: The sample contains more than one DNA sequence encoding this CDR3. The chain is built from TRBV18 and TRBJ1-5, with D perhaps matching TRBD1 (6 bases). This CDR3 contains 14 residues. V was cut by 2 bases and J by 2 bases, with 7 bases left in between. Looked up from germline, CDR1 is KGHSH and CDR2 is LQKENI. CDR3 nucleotide sequence: TGTGCCAGCTCACCAGGGGGCGGCAATCAGCCCCAGCATTTT. As protein: CASSPGGGNQPQHF.

The V and J genes are TRBV11-3 and TRBJ2-3; the D gene is possibly TRBD2 (5 bases). CDR1 is SGHNT, CDR2 YENEEA, per germline. This CDR3 is 13 amino acids long. V lost 6 bases and J lost 0, with 7 bases in between. The CDR3: CASSRLSTDTQYF. For the CDR3, the DNA is TGTGCCAGCAGTCGACTAAGCACAGATACGCAGTATTTT.